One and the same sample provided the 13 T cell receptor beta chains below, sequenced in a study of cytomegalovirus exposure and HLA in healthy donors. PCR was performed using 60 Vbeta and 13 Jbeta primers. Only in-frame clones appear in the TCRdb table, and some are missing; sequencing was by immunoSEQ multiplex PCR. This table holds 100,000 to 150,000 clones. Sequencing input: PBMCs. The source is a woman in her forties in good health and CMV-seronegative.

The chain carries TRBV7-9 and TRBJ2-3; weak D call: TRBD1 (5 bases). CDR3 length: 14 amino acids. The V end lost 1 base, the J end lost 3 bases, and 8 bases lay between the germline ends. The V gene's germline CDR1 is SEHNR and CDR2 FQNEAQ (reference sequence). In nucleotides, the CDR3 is TGTGCCAGCAGCTTAGAGGCAGGGACAGATACGCAGTATTTT. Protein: CASSLEAGTDTQYF.

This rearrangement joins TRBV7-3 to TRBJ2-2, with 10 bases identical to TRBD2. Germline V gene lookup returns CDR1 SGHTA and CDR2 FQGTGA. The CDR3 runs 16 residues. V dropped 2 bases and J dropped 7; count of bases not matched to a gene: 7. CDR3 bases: TGTGCCAGCAGCTTACACAGCGGGGGGGCTGGCGGGGAGCTGTTTTTT. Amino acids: CASSLHSGGAGGELFF.

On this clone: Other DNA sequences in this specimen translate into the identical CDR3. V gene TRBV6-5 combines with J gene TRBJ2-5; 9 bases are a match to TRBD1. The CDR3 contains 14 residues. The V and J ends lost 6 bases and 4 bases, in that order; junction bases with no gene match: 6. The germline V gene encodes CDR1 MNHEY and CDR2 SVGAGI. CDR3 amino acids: CASSQTGGRETQYF. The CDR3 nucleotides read TGTGCCAGCAGCCAGACAGGGGGTCGAGAGACCCAGTACTTC.

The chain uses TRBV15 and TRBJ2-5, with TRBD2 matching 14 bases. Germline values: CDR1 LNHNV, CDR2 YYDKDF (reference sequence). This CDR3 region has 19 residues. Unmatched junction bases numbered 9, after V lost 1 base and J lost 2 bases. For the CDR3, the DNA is TGTGCCACCAGCAGAGGACTAGCGGGGGGGCGAGGTGGGCAAGAGACCCAGTACTTC. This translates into CATSRGLAGGRGGQETQYF.

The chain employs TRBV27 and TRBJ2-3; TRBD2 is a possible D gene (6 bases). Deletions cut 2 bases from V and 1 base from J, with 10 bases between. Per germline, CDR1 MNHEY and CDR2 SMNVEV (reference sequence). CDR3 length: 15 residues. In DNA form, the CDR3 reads TGTGCCAGCAGTTTAGGAGGGCGCGGCACAGATACGCAGTATTTT. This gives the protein CASSLGGRGTDTQYF.

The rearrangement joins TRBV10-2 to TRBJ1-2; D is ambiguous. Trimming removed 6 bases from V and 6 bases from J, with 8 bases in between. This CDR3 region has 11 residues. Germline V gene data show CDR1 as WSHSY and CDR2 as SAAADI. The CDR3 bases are TGCGCCAGCAGCCGGAGTAATGGCTACACCTTC. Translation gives CASSRSNGYTF.

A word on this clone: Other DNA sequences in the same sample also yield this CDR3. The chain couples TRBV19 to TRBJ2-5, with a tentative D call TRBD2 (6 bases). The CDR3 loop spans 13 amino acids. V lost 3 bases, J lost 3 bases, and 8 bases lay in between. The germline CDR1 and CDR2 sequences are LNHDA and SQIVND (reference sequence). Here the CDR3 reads CASSIGGEETQYF. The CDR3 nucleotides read TGTGCCAGTAGTATCGGCGGGGAAGAGACCCAGTACTTC.

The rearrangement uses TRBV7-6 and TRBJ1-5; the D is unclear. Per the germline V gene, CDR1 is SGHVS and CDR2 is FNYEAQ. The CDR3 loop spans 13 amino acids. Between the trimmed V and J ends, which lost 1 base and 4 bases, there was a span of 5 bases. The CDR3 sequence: CASSLVQNQPQHF. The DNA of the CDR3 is TGTGCCAGCAGCTTAGTACAGAATCAGCCCCAGCATTTT. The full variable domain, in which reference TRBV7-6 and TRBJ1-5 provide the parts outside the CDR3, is GAGVSQSPRYKVTKRGQDVALRCDPISGHVSLYWYRQALGQGPEFLTYFNYEAQQDKSGLPNDRFSAERPEGSISTLTIQRTEQRDSAMYRCASSLVQNQPQHFGDGTRLSIL.

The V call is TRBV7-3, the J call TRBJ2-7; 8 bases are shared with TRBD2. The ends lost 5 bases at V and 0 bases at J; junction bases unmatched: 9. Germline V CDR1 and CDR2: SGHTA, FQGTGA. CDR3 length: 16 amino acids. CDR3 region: CASSPLAGKGSYEQYV. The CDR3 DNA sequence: TGTGCCAGCAGCCCCTTAGCGGGAAAGGGCTCCTACGAGCAGTACGTC.

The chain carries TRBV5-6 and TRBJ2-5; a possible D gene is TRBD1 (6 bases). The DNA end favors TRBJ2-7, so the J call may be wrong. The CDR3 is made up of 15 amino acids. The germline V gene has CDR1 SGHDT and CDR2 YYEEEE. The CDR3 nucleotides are TGTGCCAGCAGCTTTGGAAACAGGGCCCCCTACGAGCAGTACTTC. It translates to CASSFGNRAPYEQYF.

DNA for the CDR3: TGTGCCAGCACCCTTAGTGCAGGCTATGGCTACACCTTC. It specifies CASTLSAGYGYTF. The chain carries TRBV7-2 and TRBJ1-2, with D hard to call. This CDR3 comprises 13 residues. Per the germline V gene, CDR1 is SGHTA and CDR2 is FQGNSA. V was trimmed by 7 bases and J by 4 bases, leaving 13 bases between them.

CDR3 nucleotides: TGCGCCAGCAGCCAAGATCCCAGGGGCCTGAACACTGAAGCTTTCTTT. Translating it yields CASSQDPRGLNTEAFF. V and J are TRBV4-3 and TRBJ1-1; a possible D gene is TRBD1 (6 bases). The CDR3 has 16 residues. The germline V gene encodes CDR1 LGHNA and CDR2 YSLEER. V was cut by 0 bases and J by 0 bases, with 11 bases left in between.

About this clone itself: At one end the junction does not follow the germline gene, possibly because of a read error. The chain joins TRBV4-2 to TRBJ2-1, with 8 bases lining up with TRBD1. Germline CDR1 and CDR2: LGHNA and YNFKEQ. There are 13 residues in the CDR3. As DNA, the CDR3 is TGTGCCTGCAGTAGGCAGGGGGCGATTGAGCAGTTCTTC. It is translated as CACSRQGAIEQFF.